This TCR beta chain originates from a study of shared clonotypes between healthy human individuals. Across the study: Plates per donor: three CD4 naive, three CD4 memory, two CD8 naive, one CD8 memory.

TCRdb's table, derived via immunoSEQ multiplex PCR, lists solely in-frame clones and lacks some. The sample has roughly 2.2 million clones; around 93% are singletons. The CDR3 consists of 21 residues. V was pared by 0 bases and J by 0 bases, with 14 bases of the junction left unmatched. The sequenced sample consisted of naive CD4+ T cells from PBMCs. Noted subset: CD45RA+ positively selected. This sequence was found in a man aged 18 to 29 in good health. Some clones in this sample may be carry-over from other donors' samples. V is TRBV5-3 and J is TRBJ2-1, with 11 bases aligning to TRBD2. TRBV5-3 is an ORF, and what it does is uncertain. Here the CDR3 DNA reads TGTGCCAGAAGCTTGGCCGGATTTTTAGCGGGAGGGCCGAGCTCCTACAATGAGCAGTTCTTC. Translated: CARSLAGFLAGGPSSYNEQFF.